This TCR beta chain emerged from a study of blood T cell repertoires in COVID-19. Study-level information: COVID-19 samples from acute and convalescent phases originated in the United States, Italy and Spain. Sources were T cells, B-cell-depleted T cells, or PBMCs; the material itself was cDNA or gDNA.

Generated by immunoSEQ multiplex PCR, the TCRdb table keeps only in-frame clones and is missing some. Here the sample spans about 270,000 clones, around 86% being singletons. V lost 6 bases to trimming and J lost 6 bases; unmatched junction nucleotides: 7. This CDR3 is 13 amino acids long. Germline V gene data show CDR1 as SGHNT and CDR2 as YENEEA. The sample consisted of peripheral blood. The rearrangement links TRBV11-3 to TRBJ1-1; 7 nucleotides align to TRBD1. The receptor was derived from a man aged 35-49 years with active or convalescent COVID-19. In DNA, the CDR3 is TGTGCCAGCAGTCGAGACAGGGCTTCTGAAGCTTTCTTT. This gives the protein CASSRDRASEAFF. Supplemented by reference TRBV11-3 and TRBJ1-1, the full variable domain reads EAGVVQSPRYKIIEKKQPVAFWCNPISGHNTLYWYLQNLGQGPELLIRYENEEAVDDSQLPKDRFSAERLKGVDSTLKIQPAELGDSAVYLCASSRDRASEAFFGQGTRLTVV.